This entry describes one TCR beta chain. Primers for the PCR totalled 60 Vbeta and 13 Jbeta. Here immunoSEQ multiplex PCR was the method, and the copy in TCRdb shows in-frame clones only, minus some. The table has 250,000 to 350,000 clones, about nine tenths seen once. This sample is part of a study of cytomegalovirus exposure and HLA in healthy donors. Sequenced: PBMCs. The receptor was derived from a man in his forties or fifties in good health and CMV-seropositive.

DNA of the CDR3: TGTGCCAGTAGTATGAGCGGCGATACCTCCTACGAGCAGTACTTC. Residues: CASSMSGDTSYEQYF. This chain uses TRBV19 with TRBJ2-7, with D possibly TRBD2 on 5 matching bases. The CDR3 consists of 15 residues. Looked up from germline, CDR1 is LNHDA and CDR2 is SQIVND (reference sequence). The V and J ends lost 3 bases and 0 bases respectively, with 12 bases between them.